The subject of this entry is one TCR beta chain. As yet, its antigen is unknown. These data are taken from a study of post-analysis software for immune sequencing data. Points from the study as a whole: Five or six TRBV segments were significantly more frequent in patients than in controls. TRBV5-6, TRBV5-1 and TRBV20-1 were among these segments.

Researchers reported that TCR beta cDNA libraries carried unique molecular identifiers. MiXCR, applied by TCRdb to the PCR reads, yields one record per CDR3 protein. The sample comprises hundreds of thousands of distinct CDR3 sequences, 30% to 45% of which are singletons, and about an eighth rests with the top ten. CDR1 LGHDT and CDR2 YNNKEL come from the germline V gene (reference sequence). V was pared by 0 bases and J by 7 bases, with 18 bases between. The length of the CDR3 is 16 residues. This sequence joins TRBV3-1 and TRBJ1-2, with D maybe TRBD1 (5 bases). This TCR came from a girl between 10 and 17 years old with multiple sclerosis. Sequencing used blood. In DNA form, the CDR3 reads TGTGCCAGCAGCCAAGAAGGAACAGGACCCGAGGGTGGCTACACCTTC. Translating gives CASSQEGTGPEGGYTF.